This T cell receptor (beta chain) was identified during a study of T cell responses to AZD1222 COVID-19 vaccine. Study as a whole: Second-dose schedules of about 4 or about 12 weeks were combined.

Generated by immunoSEQ multiplex PCR, the TCRdb table keeps only in-frame clones and is missing some. The sample contains more than 85,000 clones, more than 75% of which appear only once. The study, taken as a whole, reports: Baseline serology detected seropositivity in only six AZD1222 recipients.

Note on this clone: The antigen remains unidentified.

V lost 5 bases, J lost 4 bases, and 2 bases stayed unmatched. The CDR3 sequence is 12 residues long. Germline lookup yields CDR1 MDHEN and CDR2 SYDVKM. The chain uses TRBV28 and TRBJ2-7; 7 bases match TRBD1. The clonotype comes from an adult in good health. The sample was peripheral blood, taken on day 0 of AZD1222 vaccination. The CDR3 nucleotides are TGTGCCAGCAGTAAGACAGGGTACGAGCAGTACTTC. Translated: CASSKTGYEQYF.